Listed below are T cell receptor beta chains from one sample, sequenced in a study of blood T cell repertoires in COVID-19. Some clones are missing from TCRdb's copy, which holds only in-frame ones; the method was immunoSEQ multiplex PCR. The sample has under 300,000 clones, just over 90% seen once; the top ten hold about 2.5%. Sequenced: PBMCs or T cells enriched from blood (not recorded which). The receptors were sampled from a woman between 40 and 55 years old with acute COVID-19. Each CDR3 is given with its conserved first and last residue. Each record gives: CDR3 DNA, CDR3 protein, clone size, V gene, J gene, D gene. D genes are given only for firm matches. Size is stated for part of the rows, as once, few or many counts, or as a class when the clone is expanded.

CDR3 DNA: TGTGCCAGTAGTATAGATCTGGGGACAGGGGGATCAGCTTCTGGCTACACCTTC; CDR3 protein: CASSIDLGTGGSASGYTF; clone size: NA; V gene: TRBV19; J gene: TRBJ1-2; D gene: TRBD1
CDR3 DNA: TGTGCCAGCAGCTCCATCGGGACTAGCGGGACCAATGAGCAGTTCTTC; CDR3 protein: CASSSIGTSGTNEQFF; clone size: NA; V gene: TRBV5-4; J gene: TRBJ2-1; D gene: TRBD2
CDR3 DNA: TGTGCCAGCAGGCCTAGCGGGTTGAACACCGGGGAGCTGTTTTTT; CDR3 protein: CASRPSGLNTGELFF; clone size: once; V gene: TRBV6-5; J gene: TRBJ2-2; D gene: TRBD2
CDR3 DNA: TGTGCCAGCAGCTCGCTACCGGGACAAGCTAACTATGGCTACACCTTC; CDR3 protein: CASSSLPGQANYGYTF; clone size: NA; V gene: TRBV7-9; J gene: TRBJ1-2; D gene: NA
CDR3 DNA: TGTGCCAGCAGCAAACGGGACAGGGGTCCTACTTACCAGCAGTACTTC; CDR3 protein: CASSKRDRGPTYQQYF; clone size: NA; V gene: TRBV7-4; J gene: TRBJ2-7; D gene: TRBD1
CDR3 DNA: TGCGCCAGCAGCTTGGCGGGACAGGGTGGGGATTCACCCCTCCACTTT; CDR3 protein: CASSLAGQGGDSPLHF; clone size: NA; V gene: TRBV5-1; J gene: TRBJ1-6; D gene: TRBD1
CDR3 DNA: TGTGCCTGGAGTGTACTCCCAGGGGATGGCTACACCTTC; CDR3 protein: CAWSVLPGDGYTF; clone size: NA; V gene: TRBV30; J gene: TRBJ1-2; D gene: NA
CDR3 DNA: TGCGCCAGCAGCCCGGACAGTAACAATTCACCCCTCCACTTT; CDR3 protein: CASSPDSNNSPLHF; clone size: few; V gene: TRBV5-1; J gene: TRBJ1-6; D gene: NA
CDR3 DNA: TGCGCCAGCAGCCGGGAGAAGAGCACTGAAGCTTTCTTT; CDR3 protein: CASSREKSTEAFF; clone size: NA; V gene: TRBV4-1; J gene: TRBJ1-1; D gene: NA
CDR3 DNA: TGTGCCAGCAGCTTTCGCGAACCGGGACAGGGGAGGGGTGGCTACACCTTC; CDR3 protein: CASSFREPGQGRGGYTF; clone size: NA; V gene: TRBV11-3; J gene: TRBJ1-2; D gene: TRBD1
CDR3 DNA: TGTGCCAGCAGCCAACCGGAGACCCTAAGGCAGTACTTC; CDR3 protein: CASSQPETLRQYF; clone size: NA; V gene: TRBV3-1/TRBV3-2; J gene: TRBJ2-7; D gene: NA
CDR3 DNA: TGTGCCAGCAGGAAAGCTATCAACAATCAGCCCCAGCATTTT; CDR3 protein: CASRKAINNQPQHF; clone size: NA; V gene: TRBV6-5; J gene: TRBJ1-5; D gene: NA
CDR3 DNA: TGTGCCAGCAGTCTCACCGGGACAGGGGGCAGGCCCCTCCACTTT; CDR3 protein: CASSLTGTGGRPLHF; clone size: once; V gene: TRBV28; J gene: TRBJ1-6; D gene: TRBD1
CDR3 DNA: TGTGCCAGCAGCACCAGTGAAAGAGATACGCAGTATTTT; CDR3 protein: CASSTSERDTQYF; clone size: few; V gene: TRBV12-3/TRBV12-4; J gene: TRBJ2-3; D gene: NA
CDR3 DNA: TGTGCCAGCAGTAGGGACAGGCTTCAGAACACTGAAGCTTTCTTT; CDR3 protein: CASSRDRLQNTEAFF; clone size: NA; V gene: TRBV2; J gene: TRBJ1-1; D gene: TRBD1
CDR3 DNA: TGTGCCAGCAGGAGAGACAGGAACACTGAAGCTTTCTTT; CDR3 protein: CASRRDRNTEAFF; clone size: few; V gene: TRBV7-9; J gene: TRBJ1-1; D gene: NA
CDR3 DNA: TGCAGCGTGGGGAGGGACGCCCTCAAACGCTCTGAGGCTTTCTTT; CDR3 protein: CSVGRDALKRSEAFF; clone size: NA; V gene: TRBV29-1; J gene: TRBJ1-1; D gene: NA
CDR3 DNA: TGCGCCAGCAGTCAGGGGGACAGTTCCTCCTACGAGCAGTACTTC; CDR3 protein: CASSQGDSSSYEQYF; clone size: NA; V gene: TRBV23-1; J gene: TRBJ2-7; D gene: TRBD1
CDR3 DNA: TGTGCCAGCACACCCGGAGCCGGGAATTCACCCCTCCACTTT; CDR3 protein: CASTPGAGNSPLHF; clone size: NA; V gene: TRBV6-5; J gene: TRBJ1-6; D gene: NA